These 19 T cell receptor beta chains share one sample of origin, sequenced in a study of T-cell reconstitution after alpha-beta-depleted transplantation in children. For TCRbeta, the library was prepared with unique molecular identifiers. One entry per CDR3 protein results from TCRdb running MiXCR on the PCR reads. The sample yields over 400,000 distinct CDR3 sequences, approximately 12% seen once. Specimen: PBMCs from the stem cell graft donor, collected from the stem cell graft. These receptors originate from a human donor who donated a stem cell graft to a child with combined immunodeficiency.

V gene TRBV7-8 combines with J gene TRBJ2-1; 10 bases are shared with TRBD2. Germline V gene data show CDR1 as SGHVS and CDR2 as FQNEAQ. The V gene end was trimmed by 2 bases and the J gene end by 8 bases; junction bases not matched to a gene: 9. CDR3 length: 16 amino acids. CDR3 DNA sequence: TGTGCCAGCAGCTTATTTTGGCTAGCGGGAGACGATGAGCAGTTCTTC. Translated, it gives CASSLFWLAGDDEQFF.

This clonotype has more than one count but fewer than ten. The genes are TRBV5-6 and TRBJ1-1; D gene uncertain. V was pared by 0 bases and J by 7 bases, with 7 bases between. The length of the CDR3 is 12 residues. Germline V gives CDR1 SGHDT, CDR2 YYEEEE. CDR3 amino acids: CASSLGGFEAFF. The CDR3 DNA reads as TGTGCCAGCAGCTTGGGAGGCTTTGAAGCTTTCTTT.

This clonotype came up once. The chain combines TRBV24-1 with TRBJ2-5; D may be TRBD1 (5 bases). Per germline, CDR1 KGHDR and CDR2 SFDVKD. This CDR3 spans 14 amino acids. Trimming stripped 4 bases from V and 4 bases from J, with 12 bases between. CDR3 protein: CATSDRDGRETQYF. CDR3 coding DNA: TGTGCCACCAGTGACAGGGATGGTAGAGAGACCCAGTACTTC.

The gene calls are TRBV27 and TRBJ2-1, with 9 bases aligning to TRBD2. After removal of 10 bases from V and 10 bases from J, the junction contained 14 bases not matched to a gene. Germline assignment: CDR1 MNHEY and CDR2 SMNVEV (reference sequence). The CDR3 consists of 14 residues. CDR3 sequence (DNA): TGTGCCACCCAAGTGGTAGCGGGGGCCCCAGAGCAGTTCTTC. Translation gives CATQVVAGAPEQFF.

The rearrangement links TRBV28 to TRBJ2-5, with 7 bases fitting TRBD2. Germline V gives CDR1 MDHEN, CDR2 SYDVKM. V shed 5 bases, J shed 3 bases, and the junction held 3 bases outside the gene matches. CDR3 length: 13 amino acids. The CDR3 coding sequence is TGTGCCAGCAGTGGGGAGGGGAAAGAGACCCAGTACTTC. Amino acid sequence: CASSGEGKETQYF.

In DNA form, the CDR3 reads TGCAGTGCTGCGTCTCGGTCCGGCCCCACAGATACGCAGTATTTT. This encodes CSAASRSGPTDTQYF. The V and J genes are TRBV20-1 and TRBJ2-3, with no clear D. Germline V gene data show CDR1 as DFQATT and CDR2 as SNEGSKA (reference sequence). The CDR3 length is 15 residues. V lost 5 bases and J 2 bases, leaving 17 bases between the germline ends.

Ten or more counts support this clonotype. The chain couples TRBV29-1 to TRBJ2-3, with D possibly matching TRBD1 (6 bases). This CDR3 spans 15 amino acids. Germline loops: CDR1 SQVTM, CDR2 ANQGSEA. Trimming took 5 bases from V and 2 from J, leaving 17 bases between them. CDR3 in amino acids: CSVLSRGGITDTQYF. CDR3 DNA sequence: TGCAGCGTTTTGTCGCGAGGGGGTATCACAGATACGCAGTATTTT.

The genes are TRBV27 and TRBJ2-7, with 9 nucleotides matching TRBD1. Germline V gene lookup returns CDR1 MNHEY and CDR2 SMNVEV (reference sequence). The CDR3 covers 16 residues. V was pared by 0 bases and J by 5 bases, with 8 bases of the junction left unmatched. The chain's CDR3 is CASSLSGRTGVDEQYF. CDR3 DNA sequence: TGTGCCAGCAGTTTATCGGGTCGGACAGGGGTGGACGAGCAGTACTTC.

This clonotype was recorded many times. The chain combines TRBV24-1 with TRBJ2-7, with D possibly TRBD1 on 6 matching bases. The CDR3 is 14 amino acids. V dropped 3 bases and J dropped 3 bases, with 11 bases sitting between them. CDR1 and CDR2 from the germline V gene are KGHDR and SFDVKD. CDR3 region: CATSDTRDNYEQYF. The CDR3 DNA reads as TGTGCCACCAGTGATACCCGGGACAACTACGAGCAGTACTTC.

This clonotype was detected only a few times. The genes are TRBV2 and TRBJ2-7; 8 bases line up with TRBD2. The CDR3 runs to 15 residues. The germline CDR1 and CDR2 sequences are SNHLY and FYNNEI. J lost 4 bases, V lost 2 bases, and 7 bases had no gene match. CDR3 sequence: CASSERGGGLYEQYF. The CDR3 DNA is TGTGCCAGCAGTGAACGGGGCGGGGGGTTGTACGAGCAGTACTTC.

This clonotype was found a few times. This chain uses TRBV7-9 with TRBJ2-5; D not certain. The CDR3 has 15 residues. V was trimmed by 0 bases and J by 1 base, leaving 9 bases between them. Germline values: CDR1 SEHNR, CDR2 FQNEAQ (reference sequence). The chain's CDR3 is CASSLATPFQETQYF. CDR3 DNA: TGTGCCAGCAGCTTAGCGACCCCTTTCCAAGAGACCCAGTACTTC. Supplemented by reference TRBV7-9 and TRBJ2-5, the full variable domain reads DTGVSQNPRHKITKRGQNVTFRCDPISEHNRLYWYRQTLGQGPEFLTYFQNEAQLEKSRLLSDRFSAERPKGSFSTLEIQRTEQGDSAMYLCASSLATPFQETQYFGPGTRLLVL.

This clonotype was recorded at least ten times. This chain joins TRBV3-1 and TRBJ2-5; 7 bases agree with TRBD1. V gave up 1 base and J gave up 6 bases; unmatched junction bases: 5. Germline lookup yields CDR1 LGHDT and CDR2 YNNKEL (reference sequence). The length of the CDR3 is 14 residues. In DNA form, the CDR3 reads TGTGCCAGCAGCCAAGCCAGGGGGAGTAAGACCCAGTACTTC. Translated: CASSQARGSKTQYF.

This chain joins TRBV2 and TRBJ2-3, with D tentatively TRBD2 (5 bases). V dropped 6 bases and J dropped 5 bases, with 18 bases sitting between them. Germline loops: CDR1 SNHLY, CDR2 FYNNEI. The CDR3 runs 15 residues. The CDR3 reads CASSGGLTTRDTQYF. CDR3 coding DNA: TGTGCCAGCAGCGGCGGACTCACTACGAGAGATACGCAGTATTTT.

The V gene is TRBV20-1, the J gene TRBJ2-4, with D possibly TRBD1 on 5 matching bases. Trimming took 3 bases from V and 7 from J, leaving 13 bases between them. This CDR3 has 13 residues. Germline V gene sequence: CDR1 DFQATT, CDR2 SNEGSKA (reference sequence). In nucleotides, the CDR3 is TGCAGTGCTAGGGCAGGGCAGACGAACATTCAGTACTTC. Protein: CSARAGQTNIQYF.

The chain links TRBV20-1 to TRBJ2-1, with TRBD2 matching over 12 bases. CDR3 length: 18 amino acids. V lost 4 bases to trimming and J lost 2 bases; unmatched junction nucleotides: 12. CDR1 and CDR2 from the germline V gene are DFQATT and SNEGSKA (reference sequence). The CDR3 spells CSAIPWASGRAAYNEQFF. The CDR3 coding sequence is TGCAGTGCTATCCCATGGGCTAGCGGGAGGGCCGCCTACAATGAGCAGTTCTTC.

This clonotype was detected ten times or more. The chain joins TRBV12-3 or TRBV12-4 to TRBJ2-1; D gene unclear. Between the trimmed V and J ends, which lost 4 bases and 10 bases, there was a span of 11 bases. CDR3 size: 12 residues. CDR3 sequence: CASSSGRDEQFF. CDR3 DNA: TGTGCCAGCAGTTCCGGACGAGACGAGCAGTTCTTC.

The J gene is TRBJ2-1, the V gene TRBV7-3; TRBD2 agrees at 10 bases. Germline V gene lookup returns CDR1 SGHTA and CDR2 FQGTGA. There are 24 residues in the CDR3. The trim removed 0 bases at V and 6 bases at J, leaving 29 bases unmatched. This CDR3 is CASSLTWSLPGSLAGADSLNEQFF. CDR3 coding DNA: TGTGCCAGCAGCTTAACGTGGTCCCTTCCGGGGAGCCTAGCGGGAGCCGATTCCCTCAATGAGCAGTTCTTC.

This clonotype was detected a few times. V is TRBV6-5 and J is TRBJ2-4, with a tentative D call TRBD2 (5 bases). With 0 bases removed from V and 6 bases from J, the gap between germline ends came to 9 bases. Germline CDR1 reads MNHEY; CDR2 reads SVGAGI. This CDR3 has 14 residues. The chain's CDR3 is CASSYSSEGNIQYF. The CDR3, as DNA: TGTGCCAGCAGTTACTCGAGCGAGGGAAACATTCAGTACTTC.

This clonotype was recorded at least ten times. The J gene is TRBJ1-1, the V gene TRBV6-2 or TRBV6-3; D not resolved. The CDR3 is 14 residues long. V was clipped by 0 bases and J by 2 bases, with 7 bases between them. Per the germline V gene, CDR1 is MNHEY and CDR2 is SVGEGT. CDR3 loop: CASSYSLGNTEAFF. The CDR3 region has the DNA TGTGCCAGCAGTTACTCGCTGGGAAACACTGAAGCTTTCTTT.